This record looks at one T cell receptor beta chain sequence and its context. What antigen it recognizes has not been identified. No per-base quality is available; no much larger clone lies one base away. This specimen comes from a study of OX40 agonist ivuxolimab in advanced cancers. General notes on the study: Ivuxolimab, which targeted the costimulatory receptor OX40 (CD134), was an agonistic, fully human IgG2 monoclonal antibody. Partial responses occurred in three dose-escalation patients, of whom one had hepatocellular carcinoma and two had cutaneous melanoma. The paper describes the monotherapy dose-escalation part (N ≈ 51 patients) of the phase I trial of ivuxolimab. Prior anti-PD-1, anti-PD-L1 or anti-CTLA-4 therapy was permitted, and checkpoint inhibitors had been received by approximately 39% of dose-escalation patients. A male proportion of around 81% and a mean age of around 60 years, ranging from about 23 to 90, were recorded for the dose-escalation cohort. The purpose of peripheral TCRbeta sequencing was to test whether ivuxolimab changed TCR sequence diversity and led to clonal T-cell expansion. Intravenous ivuxolimab was administered to patients every 2 weeks at six dose levels: 0.01, 0.1, 0.3, 1.5, 3 and 10 mg/kg. Of the approximately 54 patients in dose escalation, about 20 had hepatocellular carcinoma, about 15 had melanoma, 9 had renal cell carcinoma and 9 had head and neck cancer. What the authors observed across the whole study: Partial responders in the 0.1-3.0 mg/kg groups had among the lowest normalized peripheral clonal expansion, especially among CD8+ T cells. Which antigens the clonally expanded peripheral T cells were specific for was not determined. After ivuxolimab, CD8+ T cells had more expanded clones than CD4+ T cells on average. Low levels of normalized T-cell clonal expansion were also seen in some patients who did not respond. Clonal expansion of both CD4+ and CD8+ blood T cells was observed from baseline to week 6 at doses 0.1 to 3.0 mg/kg.

Genomic DNA was extracted from sorted cells for sequencing of the TCRbeta CDR3 region. TCRbeta CDR3 regions were sequenced using the immunoSEQ Assay. Here the immuneACCESS table is served through TCRdb, limited to in-frame sequences with V and J called. Missing clones are a known gap in these copies; in checked studies unresolved V genes cover under half, and the rest lacks a known reason. This sample holds about 53,000 clones; 82% were observed only once. The ten largest make up roughly 1.5% of the sample. V and J are trimmed by 3 bases and 3 bases, and the gene matches miss 6 bases of the junction. Via the germline V gene, CDR1 is SGHTA and CDR2 FQGNSA. CDR3 length: 16 amino acids, cysteine to phenylalanine. The read is trimmed to its CDR3 DNA, 48 bases read in frame from base 1. Patients with a history of autoimmune disease or receiving systemic immunosuppression were excluded from the trial. Peripheral blood for TCR sequencing was collected from all dose cohorts at baseline, on cycle 4 day 1, and on cycle 7 day 1. Samples came from an open-label, multicenter, first-in-human phase I dose-escalation trial of ivuxolimab. Adults with locally advanced or metastatic melanoma, renal cell, hepatocellular, or head and neck squamous cell carcinoma were enrolled in the trial. Before TCR sequencing, CD4+ T cells and CD8+ T cells from peripheral blood were sorted into separate populations.

This sequence uses TRBV7-2 and TRBJ2-2, with 8 middle bases fitting TRBD1. This clonotype was sampled from an adult with an advanced solid tumor such as melanoma, head and neck, liver or kidney cancer. Sequenced material: CD4+ or CD8+ T cells sorted from blood, taken in a trial of the OX40 agonist ivuxolimab. The CDR3 protein is CASSFIPGQDTGELFF. The DNA sequence is given as TGTGCCAGCAGCTTTATCCCGGGACAGGACACCGGGGAGCTGTTTTTT.